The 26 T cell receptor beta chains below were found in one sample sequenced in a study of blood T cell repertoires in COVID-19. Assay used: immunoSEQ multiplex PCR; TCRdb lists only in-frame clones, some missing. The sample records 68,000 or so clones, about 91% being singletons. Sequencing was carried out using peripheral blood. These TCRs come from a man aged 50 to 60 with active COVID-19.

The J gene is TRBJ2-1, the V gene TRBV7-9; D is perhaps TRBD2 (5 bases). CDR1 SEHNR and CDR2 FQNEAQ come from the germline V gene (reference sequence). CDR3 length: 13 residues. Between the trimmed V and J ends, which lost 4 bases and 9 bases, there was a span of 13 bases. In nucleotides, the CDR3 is TGTGCCAGCAGCTCACCCGGGGTTCCTGAGCAGTTCTTC. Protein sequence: CASSSPGVPEQFF.

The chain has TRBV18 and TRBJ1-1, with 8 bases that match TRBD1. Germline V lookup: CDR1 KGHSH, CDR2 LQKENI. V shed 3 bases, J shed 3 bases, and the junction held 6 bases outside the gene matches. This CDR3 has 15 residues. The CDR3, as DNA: TGTGCCAGCTCACCCCCCTCGACAGGGGACACTGAAGCTTTCTTT. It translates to CASSPPSTGDTEAFF.

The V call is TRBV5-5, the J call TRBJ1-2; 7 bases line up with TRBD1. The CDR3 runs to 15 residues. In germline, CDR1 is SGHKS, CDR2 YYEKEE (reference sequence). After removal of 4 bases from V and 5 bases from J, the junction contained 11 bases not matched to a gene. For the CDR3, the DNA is TGTGCCAGCAGCAGTGACAGGGCCGATCCGTATGGCTACACCTTC. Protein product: CASSSDRADPYGYTF.

As DNA, the CDR3 is TGTGCCATCAGACCTCAGGGGGACGCCACTGAAGCTTTCTTT. This translates into CAIRPQGDATEAFF. The chain has TRBV10-3 and TRBJ1-1, with TRBD1 matching 7 bases. Germline values: CDR1 ENHRY, CDR2 SYGVKD. The CDR3 spans 14 residues. V was pared by 6 bases and J by 4 bases, with 8 bases of the junction left unmatched.

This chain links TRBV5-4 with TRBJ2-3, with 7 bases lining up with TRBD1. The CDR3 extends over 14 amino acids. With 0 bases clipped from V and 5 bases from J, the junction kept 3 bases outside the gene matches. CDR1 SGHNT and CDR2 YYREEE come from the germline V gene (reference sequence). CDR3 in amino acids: CASSLAGGGDTQYF. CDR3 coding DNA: TGTGCCAGCAGCTTGGCAGGGGGTGGAGATACGCAGTATTTT.

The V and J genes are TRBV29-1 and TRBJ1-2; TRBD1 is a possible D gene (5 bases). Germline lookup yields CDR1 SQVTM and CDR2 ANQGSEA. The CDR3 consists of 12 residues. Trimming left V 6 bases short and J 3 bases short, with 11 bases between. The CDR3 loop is CSVRQYYYGYTF. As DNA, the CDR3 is TGCAGCGTCCGACAGTACTACTATGGCTACACCTTC.

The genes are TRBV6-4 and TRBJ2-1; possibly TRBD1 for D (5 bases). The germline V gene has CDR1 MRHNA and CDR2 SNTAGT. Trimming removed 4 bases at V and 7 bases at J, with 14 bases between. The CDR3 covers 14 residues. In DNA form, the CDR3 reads TGTGCCAGCAGTGTAGTTGCAGGGTGGAATGAGCAGTTCTTC. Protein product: CASSVVAGWNEQFF.

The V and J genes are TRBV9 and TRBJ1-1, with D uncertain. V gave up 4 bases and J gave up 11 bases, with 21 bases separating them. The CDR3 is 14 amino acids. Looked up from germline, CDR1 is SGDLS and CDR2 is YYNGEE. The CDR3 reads CASSPPEVASRAFF. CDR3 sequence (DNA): TGTGCCAGCAGCCCACCTGAGGTTGCTTCTCGTGCTTTCTTT.

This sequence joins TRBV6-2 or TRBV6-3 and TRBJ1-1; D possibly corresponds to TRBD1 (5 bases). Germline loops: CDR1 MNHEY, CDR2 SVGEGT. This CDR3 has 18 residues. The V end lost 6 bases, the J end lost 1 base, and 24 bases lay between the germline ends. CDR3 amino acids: CASSPGGFATLGNTEAFF. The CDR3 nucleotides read TGTGCCAGCAGCCCGGGGGGGTTCGCTACCCTAGGGAACACTGAAGCTTTCTTT.

The CDR3 spells CASSQRDRDDGNTIYF. CDR3 nucleotide sequence: TGCGCCAGCAGCCAAAGAGACAGGGACGATGGAAACACCATATATTTT. The V gene is TRBV4-3, the J gene TRBJ1-3; TRBD1 aligns across 7 bases. This CDR3 has 16 residues. Germline V gene sequence: CDR1 LGHNA, CDR2 YSLEER. With 2 bases clipped from V and 3 bases from J, the junction kept 7 bases outside the gene matches.

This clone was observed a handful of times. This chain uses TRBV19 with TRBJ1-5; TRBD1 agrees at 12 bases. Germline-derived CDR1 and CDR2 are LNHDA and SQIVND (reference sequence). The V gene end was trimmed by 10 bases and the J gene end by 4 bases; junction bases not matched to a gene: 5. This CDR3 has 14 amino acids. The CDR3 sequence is CATGDRGRNQPQHF. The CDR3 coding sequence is TGTGCCACCGGGGACAGGGGGCGAAATCAGCCCCAGCATTTT.

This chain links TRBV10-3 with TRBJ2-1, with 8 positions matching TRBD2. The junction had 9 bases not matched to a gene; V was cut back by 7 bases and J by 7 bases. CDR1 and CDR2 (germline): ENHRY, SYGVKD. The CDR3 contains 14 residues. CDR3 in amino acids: CAITNGGEGNEQFF. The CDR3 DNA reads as TGTGCCATCACCAACGGGGGGGAGGGGAATGAGCAGTTCTTC.

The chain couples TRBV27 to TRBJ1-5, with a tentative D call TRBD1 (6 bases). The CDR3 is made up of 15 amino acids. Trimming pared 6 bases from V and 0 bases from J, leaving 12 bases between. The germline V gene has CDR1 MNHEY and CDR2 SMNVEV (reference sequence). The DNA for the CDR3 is TGTGCCAGCAGGGCGGACAGCGTTAGCAATCAGCCCCAGCATTTT. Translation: CASRADSVSNQPQHF.

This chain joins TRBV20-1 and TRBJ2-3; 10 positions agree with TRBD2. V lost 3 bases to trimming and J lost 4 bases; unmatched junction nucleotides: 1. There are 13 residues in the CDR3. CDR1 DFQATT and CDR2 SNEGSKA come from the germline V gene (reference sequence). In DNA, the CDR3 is TGCAGTGCTAGTAGCGGGGGGTCAGATACGCAGTATTTT. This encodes CSASSGGSDTQYF.

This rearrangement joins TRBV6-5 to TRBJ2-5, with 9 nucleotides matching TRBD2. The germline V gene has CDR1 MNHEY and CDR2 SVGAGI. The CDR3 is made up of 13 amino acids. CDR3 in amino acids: CAAQRGVSETQYF. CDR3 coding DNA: TGTGCGGCGCAGCGGGGGGTTTCAGAGACCCAGTACTTC.

The CDR3 DNA sequence: TGTGCCAGCAGCAGGGGAGGGCGATATGGCGAGCAGTACTTC. It codes for CASSRGGRYGEQYF. V gene TRBV2 combines with J gene TRBJ2-7, with D maybe TRBD2 (7 bases). V gave up 6 bases and J gave up 6 bases, with 18 bases separating them. Germline V lookup: CDR1 SNHLY, CDR2 FYNNEI. The CDR3 extends over 14 amino acids.

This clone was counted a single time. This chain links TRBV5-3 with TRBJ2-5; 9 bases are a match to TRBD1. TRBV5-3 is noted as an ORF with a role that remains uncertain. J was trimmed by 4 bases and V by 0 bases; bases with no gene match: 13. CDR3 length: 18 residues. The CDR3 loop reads CARSLVLGGTGIPETQYF. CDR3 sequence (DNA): TGTGCCAGAAGCTTGGTGTTAGGGGGGACAGGGATACCAGAGACCCAGTACTTC.

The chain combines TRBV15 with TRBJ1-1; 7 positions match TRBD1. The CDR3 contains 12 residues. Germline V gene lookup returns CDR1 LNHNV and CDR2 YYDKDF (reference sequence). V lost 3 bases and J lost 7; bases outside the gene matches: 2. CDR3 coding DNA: TGTGCCACCAGCAGGGGGACAGTTGAAGCTTTCTTT. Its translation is CATSRGTVEAFF.

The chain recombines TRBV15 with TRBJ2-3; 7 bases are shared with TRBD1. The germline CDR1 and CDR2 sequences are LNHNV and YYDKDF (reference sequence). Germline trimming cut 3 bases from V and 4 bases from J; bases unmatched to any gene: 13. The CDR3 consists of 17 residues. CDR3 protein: CATSSARTGRGSDTQYF. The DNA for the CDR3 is TGTGCCACCAGCAGCGCACGGACAGGTCGAGGTTCAGATACGCAGTATTTT. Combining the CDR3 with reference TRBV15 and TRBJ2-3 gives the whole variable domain DAMVIQNPRYQVTQFGKPVTLSCSQTLNHNVMYWYQQKSSQAPKLLFHYYDKDFNNEADTPDNFQSRRPNTSFCFLDIRSPGLGDTAMYLCATSSARTGRGSDTQYFGPGTRLTVL.

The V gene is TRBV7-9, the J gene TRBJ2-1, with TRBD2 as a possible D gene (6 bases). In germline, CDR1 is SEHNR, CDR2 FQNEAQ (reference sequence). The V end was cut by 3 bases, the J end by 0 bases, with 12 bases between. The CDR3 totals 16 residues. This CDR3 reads CASSFIGRSSYNEQFF. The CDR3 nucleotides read TGTGCCAGCAGCTTTATTGGGAGGAGCTCCTACAATGAGCAGTTCTTC.

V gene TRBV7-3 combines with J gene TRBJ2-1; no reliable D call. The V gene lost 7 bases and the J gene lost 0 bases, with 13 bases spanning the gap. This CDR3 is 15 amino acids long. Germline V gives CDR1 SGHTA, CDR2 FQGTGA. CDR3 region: CASNLPTFSYNEQFF. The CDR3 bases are TGTGCCAGCAACCTACCCACCTTCTCCTACAATGAGCAGTTCTTC.

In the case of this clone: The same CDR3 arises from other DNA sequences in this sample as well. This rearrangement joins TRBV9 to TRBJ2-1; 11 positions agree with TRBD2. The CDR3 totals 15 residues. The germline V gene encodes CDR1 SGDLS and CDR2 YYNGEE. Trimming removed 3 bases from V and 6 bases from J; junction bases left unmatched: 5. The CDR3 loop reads CASSGTSGGRNEQFF. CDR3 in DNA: TGTGCCAGCAGCGGTACTAGCGGGGGCCGCAATGAGCAGTTCTTC. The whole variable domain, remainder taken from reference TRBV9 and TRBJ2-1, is DSGVTQTPKHLITATGQRVTLRCSPRSGDLSVYWYQQSLDQGLQFLIQYYNGEERAKGNILERFSAQQFPDLHSELNLSSLELGDSALYFCASSGTSGGRNEQFFGPGTRLTVL.

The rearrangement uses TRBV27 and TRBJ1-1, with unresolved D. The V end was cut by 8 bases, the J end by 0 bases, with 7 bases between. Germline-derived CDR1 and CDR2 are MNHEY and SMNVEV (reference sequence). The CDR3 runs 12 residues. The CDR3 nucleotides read TGTGCCAGCTCGGACTTGAACACTGAAGCTTTCTTT. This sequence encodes CASSDLNTEAFF.

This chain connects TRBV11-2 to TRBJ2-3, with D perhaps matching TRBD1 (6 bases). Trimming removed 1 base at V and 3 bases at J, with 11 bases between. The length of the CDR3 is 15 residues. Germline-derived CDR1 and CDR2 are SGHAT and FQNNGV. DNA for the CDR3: TGTGCCAGCAGCTTAGGGGGCAGGGGAACAGATACGCAGTATTTT. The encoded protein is CASSLGGRGTDTQYF.

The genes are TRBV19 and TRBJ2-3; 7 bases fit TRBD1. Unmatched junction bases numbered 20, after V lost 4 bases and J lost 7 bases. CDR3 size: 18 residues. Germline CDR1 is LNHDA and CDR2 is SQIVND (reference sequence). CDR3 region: CASSTRTGAGYLSNTQYF. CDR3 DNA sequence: TGTGCCAGTAGTACCCGGACAGGCGCCGGCTATCTATCTAATACGCAGTATTTT.

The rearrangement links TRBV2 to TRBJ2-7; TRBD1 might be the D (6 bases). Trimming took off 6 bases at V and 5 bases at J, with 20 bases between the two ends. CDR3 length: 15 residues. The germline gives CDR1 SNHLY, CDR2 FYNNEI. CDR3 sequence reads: CASRDGPLRGNEQYF. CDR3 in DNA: TGTGCCAGCAGGGATGGGCCTCTGAGGGGGAACGAGCAGTACTTC.